Shown below are 5 T cell receptor beta chains from a single sample sequenced in a study of blood T cell repertoires in COVID-19. Using immunoSEQ multiplex PCR, the repertoire was profiled, and TCRdb retains in-frame clones only, with some absent. Of 70,000 to 100,000 clones in the sample, roughly 90% were seen once. The sequencing input was peripheral blood. All receptors derive from a man aged 50 to 60 with COVID-19, enrolled during active disease.

The chain has TRBV19 and TRBJ2-1; the match to TRBD1 covers 7 bases. This CDR3 spans 11 amino acids. CDR1 is LNHDA, CDR2 SQIVND, per germline (reference sequence). The V and J ends lost 4 bases and 13 bases, in that order; junction bases with no gene match: 4. The CDR3 loop is CASSRDRVQFF. In DNA, the CDR3 is TGTGCCAGTAGTAGAGACAGGGTCCAGTTCTTC.

The chain is built from TRBV3-1 (or the pseudogene TRBV3-2) and TRBJ2-3; TRBD1 might be the D (6 bases). Trimming shortened V by 10 bases and J by 2 bases, and 16 bases separated the two germline ends. Germline-derived CDR1 and CDR2 are LGHDT and YNNKEL (reference sequence). The CDR3 is made up of 14 amino acids. CDR3: CATRTGTSTDTQYF. CDR3 sequence (DNA): TGTGCCACCCGAACAGGGACCTCCACAGATACGCAGTATTTT.

The chain links TRBV19 to TRBJ1-2; tentative D call: TRBD1 (6 bases). V gave up 11 bases and J gave up 5 bases, with 24 bases separating them. Per germline, CDR1 LNHDA and CDR2 SQIVND (reference sequence). This CDR3 is built from 15 residues. CDR3 sequence: CASKLRDTGPYGYTF. The DNA for the CDR3 is TGTGCCTCGAAACTCCGGGACACGGGGCCTTATGGCTACACCTTC. Full variable domain (rest looked up from reference TRBV19 and TRBJ1-2): DGGITQSPKYLFRKEGQNVTLSCEQNLNHDAMYWYRQDPGQGLRLIYYSQIVNDFQKGDIAEGYSVSREKKESFPLTVTSAQKNPTAFYLCASKLRDTGPYGYTFGSGTRLTVV.

V and J are TRBV7-2 and TRBJ2-4, with TRBD2 matching 7 bases. CDR1 SGHTA and CDR2 FQGNSA come from the germline V gene. The V segment lost 2 bases and the J segment 6 bases; nucleotides outside the gene matches: 7. The length of the CDR3 is 15 residues. CDR3 nucleotide sequence: TGTGCCAGCAGCTTAAGGGAGGGGTATCCAAACATTCAGTACTTC. Translation gives CASSLREGYPNIQYF.

This chain links TRBV4-2 with TRBJ1-3; 7 bases agree with TRBD1. CDR1 is LGHNA, CDR2 YNFKEQ, per germline. The CDR3 spans 17 residues. With 0 bases clipped from V and 11 bases from J, the junction kept 16 bases outside the gene matches. Written as DNA, the CDR3 is TGTGCCAGCAGCCAAGAACCAGGGACAGATGTATTTGGGGCCATATATTTT. The encoded protein is CASSQEPGTDVFGAIYF.